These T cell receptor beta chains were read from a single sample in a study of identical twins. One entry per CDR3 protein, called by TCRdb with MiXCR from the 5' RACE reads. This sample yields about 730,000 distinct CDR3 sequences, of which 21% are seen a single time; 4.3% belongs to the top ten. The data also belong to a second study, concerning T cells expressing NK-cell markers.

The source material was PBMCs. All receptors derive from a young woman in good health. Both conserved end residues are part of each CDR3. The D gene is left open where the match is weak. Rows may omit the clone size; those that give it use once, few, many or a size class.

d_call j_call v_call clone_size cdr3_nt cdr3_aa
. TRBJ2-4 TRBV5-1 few TGCGCCAGCAGTCCGGCCCGGGGGGCCAAAAACATTCAGTACTTC CASSPARGAKNIQYF
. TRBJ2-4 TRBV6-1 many TGTGCCAGCAACCAGGGGACCCTCCCAATAGCCAAAAACATTCAGTACTTC CASNQGTLPIAKNIQYF
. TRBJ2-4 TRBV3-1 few TGTGCCAGCAGCCAAGACGGCGGGGCAAACATTCAGTACTTC CASSQDGGANIQYF
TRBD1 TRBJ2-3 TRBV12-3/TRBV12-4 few TGTGCCAGCAGTCCATCAGGGGGCGGGACAGATACGCAGTATTTT CASSPSGGGTDTQYF
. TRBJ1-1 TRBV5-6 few TGTGCCAGCAGCTTGGCCCAGGGTATGAACACTGAAGCTTTCTTT CASSLAQGMNTEAFF
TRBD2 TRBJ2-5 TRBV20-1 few TGCAGTGCTAGCCGTAGCGGGGAAGAGACCCAGTACTTC CSASRSGEETQYF
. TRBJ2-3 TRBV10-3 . TGTGCCATCAGTGAGACGGGCACAGATACGCAGTATTTT CAISETGTDTQYF
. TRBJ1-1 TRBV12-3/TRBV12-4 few TGTGCCAGCAGTTTAGGACCCCTGAAAACTGAAGCTTTCTTT CASSLGPLKTEAFF
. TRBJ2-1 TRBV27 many TGTGCCAGCAGTCCCCCACCGGCGAGCTACAATGAGCAGTTCTTC CASSPPPASYNEQFF
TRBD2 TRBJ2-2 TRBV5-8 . TGTGCCAGCAGCCTTGGACTAGCGGCCGCTCCGAACACCGGGGAGCTGTTTTTT CASSLGLAAAPNTGELFF
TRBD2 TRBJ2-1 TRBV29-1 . TGCAGCGTTGAAAAAGCGGGAGGGGGCAATGAGCAGTTCTTC CSVEKAGGGNEQFF